Listed below are T cell receptor beta chains from one sample, sequenced in a study of T cells in localized non-small cell lung cancer. Here immunoSEQ multiplex PCR was the method, and the copy in TCRdb shows in-frame clones only, minus some. The repertoire holds 18,000 or so clones, with approximately 90% as singletons. Sequencing used peripheral blood, obtained before any cancer treatment. These receptors were obtained from a man between 40 and 70 years old with stage I lung adenocarcinoma. Both conserved end residues are part of each CDR3. D genes are given only for firm matches. Where a row states a size, it is once, few, many or the class of an expanded clone; other rows omit it.

j_call v_call d_call clone_size cdr3_nt cdr3_aa
TRBJ2-3 TRBV6-6 NA NA TGTGCCAGCAGGACTAGCACAGATACGCAGTATTTT CASRTSTDTQYF
TRBJ1-1 TRBV6-5 NA NA TGTGCCAGCACCGACCCGGGGGACACTGAAGCTTTCTTT CASTDPGDTEAFF
TRBJ2-1 TRBV2 NA NA TGTGCCAGCGATTCAGGGACCGGATCCTACAATGAGCAGTTCTTC CASDSGTGSYNEQFF
TRBJ1-1 TRBV5-4 NA NA TGTGCCAGCAGCTTGGACGGGAAGAACACTGAAGCTTTCTTT CASSLDGKNTEAFF
TRBJ2-3 TRBV6-1 TRBD2 NA TGTGCCAGCAGTGAACTGGCGGGGGACGGTGGAGATACGCAGTATTTT CASSELAGDGGDTQYF
TRBJ1-6 TRBV12-5 NA NA TGTGCTAGTGGTTCCCGGGACGGAGTTAATTCACCCCTCCACTTT CASGSRDGVNSPLHF
TRBJ2-5 TRBV19 NA NA TGTGCCAGTAGTATAACAGGGAGGATTGGGCAAGAGACCCAGTACTTC CASSITGRIGQETQYF
TRBJ2-1 TRBV9 TRBD2 NA TGTGCCAGCAGCCCTCATAGCGGGGGGGATAATGAGCAGTTCTTC CASSPHSGGDNEQFF
TRBJ1-2 TRBV2 NA NA TGTGCCAGCAGCAGGGAGGGGAGTGTGGGGGGCTACACCTTC CASSREGSVGGYTF
TRBJ1-2 TRBV18 TRBD1 NA TGTGCCAGCTCACCAGAAAGGAAACAGGGGATAAAGGATGGCTACACCTTC CASSPERKQGIKDGYTF
TRBJ2-5 TRBV2 NA NA TGTGCCAGCAAAGAAAGATGGGGGCAGGGCGAGACCCAGTACTTC CASKERWGQGETQYF
TRBJ2-1 TRBV4-2 NA once TGTGCCAGCAGCCACCACTCCCTGCGGGTCAATGAGCAGTTCTTC CASSHHSLRVNEQFF
TRBJ1-2 TRBV29-1 NA NA TGCAGCGTTGGTCCATTGGACAGCGGTGGCTACACCTTC CSVGPLDSGGYTF
TRBJ2-1 TRBV30 TRBD2 NA TGTGCCTGGAAGGGGACTAGTCAGAATGAGCAGTTCTTC CAWKGTSQNEQFF
TRBJ1-6 TRBV14 NA once TGTGCCAGCAGCCATGATAAAAGGAGCTATAATTCACCCCTCCACTTT CASSHDKRSYNSPLHF
TRBJ2-1 TRBV6-6 TRBD2 NA TGTGCCAGCAGTCCTCTAGCGGAAACCTACAATGAGCAGTTCTTC CASSPLAETYNEQFF
TRBJ1-4 TRBV18 NA once TGTGCCAGCTCGCCGGCGCGGCCAGGTTATGAAAAACTGTTTTTT CASSPARPGYEKLFF
TRBJ2-3 TRBV5-8 TRBD2 NA TGTGCCAGCAGCCAAACGGCCCTAGCGGGCTTCACAGATACGCAGTATTTT CASSQTALAGFTDTQYF
TRBJ1-6 TRBV7-8 NA NA TGTGCCAGCAGTTCGGGACAAATAAATTCACCCCTCCACTTT CASSSGQINSPLHF
TRBJ2-1 TRBV10-3 NA NA TGTGCCACCAGCGGCGCCAATGAGCAGTTCTTC CATSGANEQFF
TRBJ1-3 TRBV19 NA once TGTGCCAGTAGGTTCCCCTCTGGAAACACCATATATTTT CASRFPSGNTIYF
TRBJ1-1 TRBV6-6 NA once TGTGCCAGCAAGGTTGGGAACACTGAAGCTTTCTTT CASKVGNTEAFF
TRBJ2-1 TRBV4-1 NA NA TGCGCCAGCAGCGAAGCGTCTCGAAGGAATGAGCAGTTCTTC CASSEASRRNEQFF
TRBJ2-3 TRBV11-2 NA NA TGTGCCAGCAGCTTCGGGCTAGCTACAGATACGCAGTATTTT CASSFGLATDTQYF
TRBJ2-3 TRBV5-1 NA NA TGCGCCAGCAGCTTGGCCGTGTGGCCGACAGATACGCAGTATTTT CASSLAVWPTDTQYF
TRBJ2-7 TRBV10-3 TRBD2 once TGTGCCATTCAAGCCGGGACTAGCGGGAGGGATTTCTACGAGCAGTACTTC CAIQAGTSGRDFYEQYF
TRBJ1-5 TRBV19 NA NA TGTGCCAGTAGCATCCGGGGGAGTAATCAGCCCCAGCATTTT CASSIRGSNQPQHF
TRBJ1-3 TRBV7-6 NA NA TGTGCCAGCAGCGTAGGGCCCTCTGGAAACACCATATATTTT CASSVGPSGNTIYF
TRBJ1-5 TRBV30 TRBD1 NA TGTGCCTGGAGTGTAAACAGGGGGCAGCAGCCCCAGCATTTT CAWSVNRGQQPQHF
TRBJ1-2 TRBV7-9 NA NA TGTGCCAGCAGCTTAAACAGGGAAGACTATGGCTACACCTTC CASSLNREDYGYTF
TRBJ2-2 TRBV5-1 NA NA TGCGCCAGCAGCTTCGGGTGGGGGGCCCTCCTGTCGAACACCGGGGAGCTGTTTTTT CASSFGWGALLSNTGELFF
TRBJ1-5 TRBV4-1 NA few TGCGCCAGCAGCCAAGATGGGAGCGATCAGCCCCAGCATTTT CASSQDGSDQPQHF
TRBJ1-3 TRBV7-6 TRBD1 NA TGTGCCAGCAGCCCGGAGCCGGGACAGGGGGAGGGCACCATATATTTT CASSPEPGQGEGTIYF
TRBJ2-3 TRBV9 TRBD2 NA TGTGCCAGCAGCCCCAATGGGGGGGGCACAGATACGCAGTATTTT CASSPNGGGTDTQYF
TRBJ1-5 TRBV7-9 NA NA TGTGCCAGCAGCTCATCTCTTAATCAGCCCCAGCATTTT CASSSSLNQPQHF
TRBJ2-1 TRBV6-5 NA NA TGTGCCAGCAGTGGGCTAGGCGGGGATGGAGAGCAGTTCTTC CASSGLGGDGEQFF
TRBJ2-2 TRBV11-3 NA NA TGTGCCAGCAGTTGGGGAGAGGGGTTCAACACCGGGGAGCTGTTTTTT CASSWGEGFNTGELFF
TRBJ2-3 TRBV7-3 TRBD2 NA TGTGCCAGCAGCTTAGCGGATAGCGGGGGGATTACAGATACGCAGTATTTT CASSLADSGGITDTQYF
TRBJ1-2 TRBV18 NA NA TGTGCCAGCTCACCCCCGGGAGGGAGTTTCGGCTACACCTTC CASSPPGGSFGYTF
TRBJ2-3 TRBV30 TRBD2 NA TGTGCCTGGGACCAATCTGCGGGGGGGGTAGATACGCAGTATTTT CAWDQSAGGVDTQYF
TRBJ1-1 TRBV5-6 NA NA TGTGCCAGCTTTGGGGGGGTGGACACTGAAGCTTTCTTT CASFGGVDTEAFF
TRBJ2-1 TRBV5-6 NA NA TGTGCCAGCAGCTTAGGGAGCTCCTACAATGAGCAGTTCTTC CASSLGSSYNEQFF
TRBJ2-7 TRBV2 TRBD2 NA TGTGCCAGCGCGGGACTAGCGGGAGGTACCTACGAGCAGTACTTC CASAGLAGGTYEQYF
TRBJ2-4 TRBV29-1 TRBD2 NA TGCAGCGTCGCAACCATGGGGGGGGGACCCCAAAACATTCAGTACTTC CSVATMGGGPQNIQYF
TRBJ1-1 TRBV10-3 NA NA TGTGCCATCAGTGAAAGACAGAACACTGAAGCTTTCTTT CAISERQNTEAFF
TRBJ2-7 TRBV7-2 NA NA TGTGCCAGCAGCTTAGCATTTGGAGGATCCTACGAGCAGTACTTC CASSLAFGGSYEQYF
TRBJ1-1 TRBV18 NA NA TGTGCCAGCTCAGGCGGCTCAGGGGTCTGGGGCACTGAAGCTTTCTTT CASSGGSGVWGTEAFF
TRBJ1-5 TRBV18 NA NA TGTGCCAGCTCACCACCCGGGGGCAATAGTCAGCCCCAGCATTTT CASSPPGGNSQPQHF
TRBJ2-5 TRBV19 TRBD2 once TGTGCCAGTAGTATAGACACGACTAGCGACCAAGAGACCCAGTACTTC CASSIDTTSDQETQYF
TRBJ2-2 TRBV9 TRBD1 NA TGTGCCAGCAGGTCCGGGACAGGCACCGGGGAGCTGTTTTTT CASRSGTGTGELFF